This is a list of T cell receptor beta chains from one sample in a study of blood T cell repertoires in COVID-19. Sequenced by immunoSEQ multiplex PCR; TCRdb stores in-frame clones only, minus some. Among some 150,000 clones listed, approximately 80% were seen once. What was sequenced was peripheral blood. These TCRs come from a human donor in a cohort sampled during active COVID-19. Both conserved end residues are part of each CDR3. A D gene is named only where the DNA matches it firmly. Only part of the rows carry a size: once, few, many, or a class if the clone is expanded.

d_gene,v_gene,j_gene,abundance,CDR3nt,CDR3aa
TRBD1,TRBV10-2,TRBJ2-1,-,TGCGCCAGCAGTGAGTCGGACAGGAAATACTACAATGAGCAGTTCTTC,CASSESDRKYYNEQFF
-,TRBV20-1,TRBJ2-4,once,TGCAGTGCTAGTGCCCCCACTAACATTCAGTACTTC,CSASAPTNIQYF
-,TRBV10-1,TRBJ2-1,-,TGCCCCCCCAGCGGGTGGGCCTTAAAGCAGTTCTTC,CPPSGWALKQFF
TRBD2,TRBV7-2,TRBJ2-3,-,TGTGCCAGCAGCGCCCGTGGTAGCGGGGCAGATACGCAGTATTTT,CASSARGSGADTQYF
TRBD2,TRBV7-3,TRBJ2-5,-,TGTGCCAGCAGCGAACTAGCGGGGGGGCTTGAGACCCAGTACTTC,CASSELAGGLETQYF
-,TRBV6-1,TRBJ1-6,-,TGTGCCAGCAGTGAAGCGTGGCAGGGGTTTATCGATAATTCACCCCTCCACTTT,CASSEAWQGFIDNSPLHF
-,TRBV24-1,TRBJ2-3,-,TGTGCCACCAGTGATGGACAGTTCCCGGCAACAGATACGCAGTATTTT,CATSDGQFPATDTQYF
-,TRBV2,TRBJ2-1,-,TGTGCCAGCGGGCGAACTAGGGATGAGCAGTTCTTC,CASGRTRDEQFF
-,TRBV5-3,TRBJ2-1,once,TGTGCCAGAAGCTTGTCAGACAATGAGCAGTTCTTC,CARSLSDNEQFF
TRBD2,TRBV12-5,TRBJ2-1,-,TGTGCTAGTGGTGCTACCATAGCGGGAGGGATTTCAGGATCCTACAATGAGCAGTTCTTC,CASGATIAGGISGSYNEQFF
TRBD2,TRBV7-9,TRBJ2-3,-,TGTGCCAGCAGCTCCCGGGTAGCGGGAGGGGGCACAGATACGCAGTATTTT,CASSSRVAGGGTDTQYF
TRBD2,TRBV4-2,TRBJ2-1,few,TGTGCCAGCAGCCAACAAGCGGGAGAGGGGTACAATGAGCAGTTCTTC,CASSQQAGEGYNEQFF
-,TRBV19,TRBJ1-1,-,TGTGCCAGTAGTCTCCCCAGGCTTAGGAACACTGAAGCTTTCTTT,CASSLPRLRNTEAFF